Below, 27 T cell receptor beta chains from the same sample are listed, as sequenced in a study of early T cells in non-severe SARS-CoV-2 infection. TCRdb passed the 5' RACE reads through MiXCR, listing each CDR3 protein once. The data hold 65,000 to 95,000 distinct CDR3 sequences, with around 9.9% observed a single time. Material: whole blood. Receptors were obtained from an adult who was a healthcare worker with PCR-confirmed SARS-CoV-2 infection or an uninfected control (not recorded which).

The CDR3 coding sequence is TGTGCCAGCAACCTCACTCCCTATGGCTACACCTTC. Encoded protein: CASNLTPYGYTF. The J gene is TRBJ1-2, the V gene TRBV7-2; no reliable D call. Germline V CDR1 and CDR2: SGHTA, FQGNSA. This CDR3 has 12 amino acids. V shed 7 bases and J shed 4 bases, with 10 bases lying between them. Based on the CDR3 plus reference TRBV7-2 and TRBJ1-2, the full variable domain is GAGVSQSPSNKVTEKGKDVELRCDPISGHTALYWYRQSLGQGLEFLIYFQGNSAPDKSGLPSDRFSAERTGGSVSTLTIQRTQQEDSAVYLCASNLTPYGYTFGSGTRLTVV.

This chain joins TRBV5-1 and TRBJ1-2; TRBD1 matches 7 bases. Germline CDR1 is SGHRS and CDR2 is YFSETQ. The CDR3 runs to 14 residues. The V and J ends lost 5 bases and 2 bases, in that order; junction bases with no gene match: 6. CDR3 DNA: TGCGCCAGCAGAGGGGGACAGATCAACTATGGCTACACCTTC. Translation gives CASRGGQINYGYTF. Full variable domain (outside the CDR3, taken from reference TRBV5-1 and TRBJ1-2): KAGVTQTPRYLIKTRGQQVTLSCSPISGHRSVSWYQQTPGQGLQFLFEYFSETQRNKGNFPGRFSGRQFSNSRSEMNVSTLELGDSALYLCASRGGQINYGYTFGSGTRLTVV.

The table lists this clonotype with many counts. The V and J genes are TRBV12-3 or TRBV12-4 and TRBJ1-6, with 9 bases lining up with TRBD1. The V and J ends lost 5 bases and 5 bases, in that order; junction bases with no gene match: 7. The CDR3 length is 16 residues. CDR3 region: CASSRTGVSHNSPLHF. CDR3 nucleotide sequence: TGTGCCAGCAGTCGGACAGGGGTCTCGCATAATTCACCCCTCCACTTT.

This clonotype came up many times. The chain joins TRBV11-2 to TRBJ1-2, with 9 bases that match TRBD1. The V gene's germline CDR1 is SGHAT and CDR2 FQNNGV. V lost 6 bases and J lost 4; bases outside the gene matches: 6. The CDR3 has 14 residues. CDR3 protein: CASSRGTGTYGYTF. The DNA of the CDR3 is TGTGCCAGCAGTAGAGGGACAGGGACCTATGGCTACACCTTC.

There are many counts of this clonotype. The chain joins TRBV20-1 to TRBJ1-5; D is possibly TRBD1 (6 bases). The CDR3 extends over 14 amino acids. The V and J ends lost 3 bases and 4 bases respectively, with 13 bases between them. Germline-derived CDR1 and CDR2 are DFQATT and SNEGSKA (reference sequence). CDR3 bases: TGCAGTGCTAGTACAGGGTGGGAAAATCAGCCCCAGCATTTT. It yields the protein CSASTGWENQPQHF.

In this sample, this clonotype turned up many times. The rearrangement joins TRBV19 to TRBJ2-2; no reliable D call. Germline CDR1 LNHDA, CDR2 SQIVND (reference sequence). The CDR3 is made up of 16 amino acids. V was cut by 7 bases and J by 4 bases, with 19 bases left in between. The CDR3: CASKEKLRRTTGELFF. DNA for the CDR3: TGTGCCAGTAAAGAAAAGTTGAGGCGGACCACCGGGGAGCTGTTTTTT.

This clonotype appeared many times. The V call is TRBV30, the J call TRBJ2-5, with 7 bases fitting TRBD2. The length of the CDR3 is 14 residues. The V gene end was trimmed by 1 base and the J gene end by 5 bases; junction bases not matched to a gene: 7. The V gene's germline CDR1 is GTSNPN and CDR2 SVGIG (reference sequence). The CDR3 loop is CAWSGQAGVETQYF. CDR3 sequence (DNA): TGTGCCTGGAGTGGCCAGGCGGGAGTTGAGACCCAGTACTTC.

In this sample, this clonotype turned up many times. This sequence joins TRBV12-3 or TRBV12-4 and TRBJ2-7; D perhaps matches TRBD2 (6 bases). Trimming removed 4 bases at V and 6 bases at J, with 19 bases between. This CDR3 spans 15 amino acids. The CDR3 DNA reads TGTGCCAGCAGTTCCACAGGAGGGCGTCGCGGCGAGCAGTACTTC. As protein: CASSSTGGRRGEQYF.

The chain recombines TRBV20-1 with TRBJ2-2; 15 nucleotides line up with TRBD2. With V trimmed by 3 bases and J by 7 bases, 3 bases remained unmatched. CDR1 is DFQATT and CDR2 is SNEGSKA in the germline V gene (reference sequence). This CDR3 has 15 residues. CDR3 nucleotide sequence: TGCAGTGCTAGCCCGGGACTAGCGGGAGGCGGGGAGCTGTTTTTT. Amino acids: CSASPGLAGGGELFF.

This clonotype was observed many times. The V and J genes are TRBV7-9 and TRBJ2-5, with D possibly being TRBD2 (5 bases). V lost 2 bases and J 5 bases, leaving 12 bases between the germline ends. The germline gives CDR1 SEHNR, CDR2 FQNEAQ (reference sequence). The CDR3 runs 14 residues. CDR3 sequence: CASSLSQRGETQYF. CDR3 sequence (DNA): TGTGCCAGCAGCTTATCACAGCGAGGGGAGACCCAGTACTTC.

This clonotype was counted only a few times. V gene TRBV28 combines with J gene TRBJ2-7; D unclear. This CDR3 has 14 amino acids. Per the germline V gene, CDR1 is MDHEN and CDR2 is SYDVKM. V lost 4 bases and J 6 bases, leaving 16 bases between the germline ends. CDR3 in DNA: TGTGCCAGCAGTTCAGGACCCATAACCTCCGAGCAGTACTTC. It translates to CASSSGPITSEQYF.

This clonotype was detected many times. The rearrangement joins TRBV28 to TRBJ2-7, with 7 nucleotides matching TRBD1. Germline CDR1 is MDHEN and CDR2 is SYDVKM. CDR3 length: 12 residues. V dropped 5 bases and J dropped 6; count of bases not matched to a gene: 4. The CDR3 here is CASSGQVSEQYF. The DNA for the CDR3 is TGTGCCAGCAGTGGACAGGTGAGCGAGCAGTACTTC.

This clonotype was recorded a few times. V usage is TRBV18 and J usage is TRBJ2-7; D is possibly TRBD1 or TRBD2 (5 bases each). The V end lost 3 bases, the J end lost 6 bases, and 12 bases lay between the germline ends. The CDR3 contains 13 residues. CDR1 KGHSH and CDR2 LQKENI come from the germline V gene. The CDR3 loop reads CASSPGTAAEQYF. The DNA of the CDR3 is TGTGCCAGCTCACCGGGGACCGCGGCCGAGCAGTACTTC.

This clonotype was seen repeatedly, ten times or more. V usage is TRBV4-1 and J usage is TRBJ2-1; 10 nucleotides match TRBD2. CDR1 is MGHRA, CDR2 YSYEKL, per germline. After removal of 2 bases from V and 8 bases from J, the junction contained 9 bases not matched to a gene. There are 16 residues in the CDR3. CDR3 protein: CASSQHSLAGVDEQFF. DNA for the CDR3: TGCGCCAGCAGCCAACATTCCCTAGCGGGAGTGGATGAGCAGTTCTTC.

In its sample, this clonotype was seen many times. CDR3 nucleotide sequence: TGTGCCAGCAGCCAAGCAGGAGCGAACACTGAAGCTTTCTTT. Translation gives CASSQAGANTEAFF. This rearrangement joins TRBV3-1 to TRBJ1-1, with no clear D. The CDR3 sequence is 14 residues long. The V and J ends lost 1 base and 1 base respectively, with 7 bases between them. The germline gives CDR1 LGHDT, CDR2 YNNKEL (reference sequence).

This clonotype has more than one count but fewer than ten. This chain connects TRBV18 to TRBJ2-5; D is perhaps TRBD1 (5 bases). The germline V gene has CDR1 KGHSH and CDR2 LQKENI. V shed 2 bases and J shed 2 bases, with 9 bases lying between them. CDR3 length: 14 residues. DNA for the CDR3: TGTGCCAGCTCACCAGACGACAGACAAGAGACCCAGTACTTC. Protein sequence: CASSPDDRQETQYF.

This clonotype was seen only a few times. V usage is TRBV28 and J usage is TRBJ2-2, with D tentatively TRBD1 (8 bases). This CDR3 region has 14 residues. Trimming left V 3 bases short and J 6 bases short, with 11 bases between. Germline V gene lookup returns CDR1 MDHEN and CDR2 SYDVKM. DNA for the CDR3: TGTGCCAGCAGTTTCACAGGGGGGGCCGGGGAGCTGTTTTTT. Its translation: CASSFTGGAGELFF.

This chain uses TRBV14 with TRBJ2-2; D is unresolved. Deletions cut 1 base from V and 6 bases from J, with 6 bases between. Germline V gene sequence: CDR1 SGHDN, CDR2 FVKESK. This CDR3 is built from 13 residues. The CDR3 region has the DNA TGTGCCAGCAGCCAAGTTTCGCCCGGGGAGCTGTTTTTT. Protein: CASSQVSPGELFF.

This clonotype was counted many times. The rearrangement uses TRBV10-3 and TRBJ1-2; 12 bases map to TRBD1. The V gene's germline CDR1 is ENHRY and CDR2 SYGVKD. The CDR3 is 21 amino acids. The V and J ends lost 2 bases and 3 bases, in that order; junction bases with no gene match: 19. CDR3 amino acids: CAISEITQPGQGASRYYGYTF. In nucleotides, the CDR3 is TGTGCCATCAGTGAGATCACTCAACCGGGACAGGGGGCGTCCCGATACTATGGCTACACCTTC.

This clonotype has ten or more counts. The rearrangement links TRBV7-8 to TRBJ2-1; D not certain. This CDR3 is 12 amino acids long. Per germline, CDR1 SGHVS and CDR2 FQNEAQ. V lost 1 base and J lost 6, with 4 bases in between. The CDR3 nucleotides read TGTGCCAGCAGCTTAGTCAGCAATGAGCAGTTCTTC. It yields the protein CASSLVSNEQFF.

This clonotype was seen only a few times. V is TRBV5-6 and J is TRBJ2-7; D ambiguous. Germline V gene data show CDR1 as SGHDT and CDR2 as YYEEEE. V lost 2 bases and J lost 3, with 6 bases in between. This CDR3 has 12 amino acids. CDR3 bases: TGTGCCAGCAGCTTATCGGACTACGAGCAGTACTTC. Its translation: CASSLSDYEQYF.

The table lists this clonotype with a few counts. V and J are TRBV7-6 and TRBJ2-7; D remains unclear. The V end lost 0 bases, the J end lost 3 bases, and 9 bases lay between the germline ends. The CDR3 spans 14 residues. Germline CDR1 is SGHVS and CDR2 is FNYEAQ. CDR3 nucleotide sequence: TGTGCCAGCAGCTTAGCGCTCGGATACTACGAGCAGTACTTC. It specifies CASSLALGYYEQYF.

CDR3 in DNA: TGTGCCAGCAGCCAAGACAGAGGACAGGGTTACTACGAGCAGTACTTC. Translated: CASSQDRGQGYYEQYF. J is TRBJ2-7 and V is TRBV4-2; 8 positions agree with TRBD1. This CDR3 comprises 16 residues. Trimming removed 0 bases from V and 3 bases from J; junction bases left unmatched: 7. CDR1 and CDR2 from the germline V gene are LGHNA and YNFKEQ.

The chain has TRBV7-2 and TRBJ2-5; D gene unclear. V lost 1 base, J lost 2 bases, and 8 bases lay in between. The CDR3 is 14 amino acids. Germline values: CDR1 SGHTA, CDR2 FQGNSA. The CDR3 DNA is TGTGCCAGCAGCTTAGAACGGGTACAAGAGACCCAGTACTTC. Its protein is CASSLERVQETQYF.

This clonotype was seen at least ten times. This chain connects TRBV7-3 to TRBJ2-1; D remains ambiguous. V was clipped by 5 bases and J by 6 bases, with 26 bases between them. This CDR3 region has 18 residues. The V gene's germline CDR1 is SGHTA and CDR2 FQGTGA. CDR3 amino acids: CASSPAGGPTSWGNEQFF. CDR3 nucleotides: TGTGCCAGCAGCCCCGCCGGCGGTCCGACGTCCTGGGGCAATGAGCAGTTCTTC.

This clonotype came up many times. The chain has TRBV30 and TRBJ2-2, with 8 bases lining up with TRBD1. CDR3 size: 13 residues. The V segment lost 5 bases and the J segment 6 bases; nucleotides outside the gene matches: 5. Germline V gives CDR1 GTSNPN, CDR2 SVGIG (reference sequence). The chain's CDR3 is CAWGQGGAGELFF. Written as DNA, the CDR3 is TGTGCCTGGGGACAGGGCGGCGCCGGGGAGCTGTTTTTT.

This clonotype was recorded a few times. The chain has TRBV12-3 or TRBV12-4 and TRBJ2-1; TRBD2 might be the D (6 bases). This CDR3 spans 16 amino acids. V was trimmed by 1 base and J by 0 bases, leaving 10 bases between them. CDR3 loop: CASSLVLRGSYNEQFF. The CDR3 DNA is TGTGCCAGCAGTTTAGTGCTGCGGGGCTCCTACAATGAGCAGTTCTTC.